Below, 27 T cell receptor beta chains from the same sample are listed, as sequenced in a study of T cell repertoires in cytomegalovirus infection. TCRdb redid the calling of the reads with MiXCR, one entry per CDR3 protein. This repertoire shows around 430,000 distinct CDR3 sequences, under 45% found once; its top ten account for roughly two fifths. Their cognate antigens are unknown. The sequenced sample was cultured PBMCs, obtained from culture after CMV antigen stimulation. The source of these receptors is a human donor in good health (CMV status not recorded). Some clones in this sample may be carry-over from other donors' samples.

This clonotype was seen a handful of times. CDR3 protein: CASSLIRQGEAFF. DNA of the CDR3: TGTGCCAGCAGCCTTATCCGCCAGGGGGAAGCTTTCTTT. The rearrangement links TRBV7-2 to TRBJ1-1; D is perhaps TRBD1 (6 bases). CDR1 is SGHTA, CDR2 FQGNSA, per germline. V lost 5 bases to trimming and J lost 8 bases, with 15 bases between them. CDR3 length equals 13 residues.

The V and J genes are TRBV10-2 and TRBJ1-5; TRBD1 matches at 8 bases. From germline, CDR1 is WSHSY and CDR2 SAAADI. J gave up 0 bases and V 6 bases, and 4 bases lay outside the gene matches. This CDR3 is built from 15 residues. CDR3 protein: CASRDRAHSNQPQHF. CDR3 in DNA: TGCGCCAGCAGGGACAGGGCCCATAGCAATCAGCCCCAGCATTTT.

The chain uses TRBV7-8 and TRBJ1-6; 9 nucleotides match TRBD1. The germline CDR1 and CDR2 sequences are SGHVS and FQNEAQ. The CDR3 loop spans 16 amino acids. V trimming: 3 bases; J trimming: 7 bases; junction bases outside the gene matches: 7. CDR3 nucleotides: TGTGCCAGCAGCTTTCTGGCGGGACAGGGAAATTCACCCCTCCACTTT. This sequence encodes CASSFLAGQGNSPLHF.

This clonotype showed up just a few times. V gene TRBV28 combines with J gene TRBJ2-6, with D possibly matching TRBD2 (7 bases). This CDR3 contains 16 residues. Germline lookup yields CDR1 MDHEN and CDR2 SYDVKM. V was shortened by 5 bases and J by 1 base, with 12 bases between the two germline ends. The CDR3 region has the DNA TGTGCCAGCAGTGAGGGGGGGGCATCTGGGGCCAACGTCCTGACTTTC. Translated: CASSEGGASGANVLTF.

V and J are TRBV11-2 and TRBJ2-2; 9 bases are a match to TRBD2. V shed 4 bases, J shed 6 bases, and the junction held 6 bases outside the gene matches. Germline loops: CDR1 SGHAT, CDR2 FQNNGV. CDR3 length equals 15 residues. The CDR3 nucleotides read TGTGCCAGCAGCTCGCTAGCGGGGATTTCCGGGGAGCTGTTTTTT. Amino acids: CASSSLAGISGELFF. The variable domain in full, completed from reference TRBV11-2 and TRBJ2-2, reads EAGVAQSPRYKIIEKRQSVAFWCNPISGHATLYWYQQILGQGPKLLIQFQNNGVVDDSQLPKDRFSAERLKGVDSTLKIQPAKLEDSAVYLCASSSLAGISGELFFGEGSRLTVL.

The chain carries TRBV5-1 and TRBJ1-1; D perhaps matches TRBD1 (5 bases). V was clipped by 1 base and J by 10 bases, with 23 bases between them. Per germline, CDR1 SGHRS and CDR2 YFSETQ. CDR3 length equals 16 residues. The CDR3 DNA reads TGCGCCAGCAGCTTGTTTGTGGCCCCGGGGGAGACGGGAGCTTTCTTT. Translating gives CASSLFVAPGETGAFF.

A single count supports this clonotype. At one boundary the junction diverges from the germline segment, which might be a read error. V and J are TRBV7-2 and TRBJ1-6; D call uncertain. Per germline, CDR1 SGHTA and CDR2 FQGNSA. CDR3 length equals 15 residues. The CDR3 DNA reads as TGTGCCGGCAGCTCAATCTCGGGAGCCGATTCACCCCTCCACTTT. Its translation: CAGSSISGADSPLHF.

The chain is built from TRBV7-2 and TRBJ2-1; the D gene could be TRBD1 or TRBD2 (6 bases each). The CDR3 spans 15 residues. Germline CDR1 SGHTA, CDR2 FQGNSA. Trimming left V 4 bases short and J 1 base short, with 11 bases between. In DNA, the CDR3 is TGTGCCAGCAGCTCTCTAGGGGGGTCCTACAATGAGCAGTTCTTC. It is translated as CASSSLGGSYNEQFF.

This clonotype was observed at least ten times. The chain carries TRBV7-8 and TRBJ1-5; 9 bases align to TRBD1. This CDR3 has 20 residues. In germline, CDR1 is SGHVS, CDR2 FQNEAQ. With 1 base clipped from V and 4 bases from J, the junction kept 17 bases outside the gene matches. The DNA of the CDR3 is TGTGCCAGCAGCTTAGGGGGCTCCGGGACAGGGTCATATTGGAATCAGCCCCAGCATTTT. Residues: CASSLGGSGTGSYWNQPQHF.

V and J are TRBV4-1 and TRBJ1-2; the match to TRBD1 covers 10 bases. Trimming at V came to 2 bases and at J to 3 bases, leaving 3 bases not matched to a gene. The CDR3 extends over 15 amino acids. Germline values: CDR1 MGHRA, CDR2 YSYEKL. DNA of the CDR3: TGCGCCAGCAGCCAAAGGGACAGGGGAGACTATGGCTACACCTTC. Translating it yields CASSQRDRGDYGYTF.

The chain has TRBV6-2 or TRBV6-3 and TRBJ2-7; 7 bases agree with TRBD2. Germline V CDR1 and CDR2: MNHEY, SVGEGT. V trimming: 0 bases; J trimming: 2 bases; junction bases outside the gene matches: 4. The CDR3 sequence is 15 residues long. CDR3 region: CASSYSGGRAYEQYF. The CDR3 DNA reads TGTGCCAGCAGTTACTCTGGTGGGAGGGCCTACGAGCAGTACTTC.

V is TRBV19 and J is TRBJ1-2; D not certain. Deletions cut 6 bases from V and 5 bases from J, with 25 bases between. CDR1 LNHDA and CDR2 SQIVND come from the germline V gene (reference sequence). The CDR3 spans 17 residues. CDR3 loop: CASSRGIDMASGYGYTF. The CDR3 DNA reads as TGTGCCAGTAGCCGCGGGATTGACATGGCCAGCGGGTATGGCTACACCTTC.

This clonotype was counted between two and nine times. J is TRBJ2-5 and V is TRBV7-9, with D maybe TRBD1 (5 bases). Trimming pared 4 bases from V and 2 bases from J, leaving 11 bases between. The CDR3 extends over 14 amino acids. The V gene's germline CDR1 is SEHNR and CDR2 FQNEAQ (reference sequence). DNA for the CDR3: TGTGCCAGCAGCTACCAAGGGGTTCAAGAGACCCAGTACTTC. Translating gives CASSYQGVQETQYF. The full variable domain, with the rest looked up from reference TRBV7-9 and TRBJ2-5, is DTGVSQNPRHKITKRGQNVTFRCDPISEHNRLYWYRQTLGQGPEFLTYFQNEAQLEKSRLLSDRFSAERPKGSFSTLEIQRTEQGDSAMYLCASSYQGVQETQYFGPGTRLLVL.

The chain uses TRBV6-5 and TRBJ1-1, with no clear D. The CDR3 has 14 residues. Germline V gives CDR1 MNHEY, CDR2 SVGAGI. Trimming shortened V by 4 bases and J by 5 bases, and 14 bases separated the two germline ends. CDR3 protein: CASSSRGVGTEAFF. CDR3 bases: TGTGCCAGCAGTTCCCGGGGTGTGGGGACTGAAGCTTTCTTT.

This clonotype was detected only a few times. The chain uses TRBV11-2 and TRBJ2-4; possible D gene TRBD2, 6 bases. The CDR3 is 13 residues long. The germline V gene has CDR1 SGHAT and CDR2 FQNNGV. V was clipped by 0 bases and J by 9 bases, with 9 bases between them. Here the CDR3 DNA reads TGTGCCAGCAGCTTAGATCCCGGGGGCATTCAGTACTTC. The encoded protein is CASSLDPGGIQYF.

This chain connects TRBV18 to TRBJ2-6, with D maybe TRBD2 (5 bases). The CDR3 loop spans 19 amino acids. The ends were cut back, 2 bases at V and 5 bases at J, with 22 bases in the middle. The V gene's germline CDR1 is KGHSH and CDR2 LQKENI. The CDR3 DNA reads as TGTGCCAGCTCACCATGGCACCACCTCGCCGGGAACTGGGCCAACGTCCTGACTTTC. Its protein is CASSPWHHLAGNWANVLTF.

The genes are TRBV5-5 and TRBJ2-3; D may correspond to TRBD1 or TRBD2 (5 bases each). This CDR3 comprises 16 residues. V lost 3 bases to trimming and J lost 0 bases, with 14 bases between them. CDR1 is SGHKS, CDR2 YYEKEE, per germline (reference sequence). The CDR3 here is CASSSGGGHSTDTQYF. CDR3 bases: TGTGCCAGCAGCTCTGGGGGTGGGCATAGCACAGATACGCAGTATTTT.

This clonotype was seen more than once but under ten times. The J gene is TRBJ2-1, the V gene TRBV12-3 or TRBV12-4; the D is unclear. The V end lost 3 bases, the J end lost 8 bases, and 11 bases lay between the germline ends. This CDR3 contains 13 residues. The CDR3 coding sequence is TGTGCCAGCAGTTTGGGCAGTATTGATGAGCAGTTCTTC. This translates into CASSLGSIDEQFF.

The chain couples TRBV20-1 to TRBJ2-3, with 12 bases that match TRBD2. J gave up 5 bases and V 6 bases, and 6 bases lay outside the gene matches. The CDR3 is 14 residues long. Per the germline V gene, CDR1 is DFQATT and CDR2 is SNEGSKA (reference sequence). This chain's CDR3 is CSAQLAGGRDTQYF. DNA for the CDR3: TGCAGTGCGCAACTAGCGGGGGGTCGAGATACGCAGTATTTT.

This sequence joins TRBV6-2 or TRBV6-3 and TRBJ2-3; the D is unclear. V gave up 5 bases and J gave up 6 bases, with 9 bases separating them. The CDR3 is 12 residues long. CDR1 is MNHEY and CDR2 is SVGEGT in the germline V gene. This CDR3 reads CASSASGDTQYF. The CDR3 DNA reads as TGTGCCAGCAGTGCCTCAGGTGATACGCAGTATTTT.

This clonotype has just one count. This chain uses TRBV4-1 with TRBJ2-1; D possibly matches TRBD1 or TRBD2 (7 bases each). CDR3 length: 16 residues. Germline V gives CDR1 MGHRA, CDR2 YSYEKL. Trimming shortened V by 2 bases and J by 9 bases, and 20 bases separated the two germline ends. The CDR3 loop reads CASSQPQGGWFSEQFF. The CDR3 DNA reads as TGCGCCAGCAGCCAACCTCAGGGGGGGTGGTTCAGTGAGCAGTTCTTC.

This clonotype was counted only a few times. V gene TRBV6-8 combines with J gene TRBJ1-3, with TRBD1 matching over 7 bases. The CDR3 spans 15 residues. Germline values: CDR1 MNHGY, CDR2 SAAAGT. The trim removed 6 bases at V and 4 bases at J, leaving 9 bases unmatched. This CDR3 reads CASRRTGRAGNTIYF. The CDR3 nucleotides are TGTGCCAGCAGGCGGACAGGAAGGGCCGGAAACACCATATATTTT.

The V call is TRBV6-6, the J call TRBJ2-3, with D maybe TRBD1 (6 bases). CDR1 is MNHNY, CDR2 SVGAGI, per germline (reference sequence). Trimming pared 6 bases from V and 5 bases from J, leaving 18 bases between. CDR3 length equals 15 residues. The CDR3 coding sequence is TGTGCCAGCAGAAAAGGACAGCCTGTGGTAGATACGCAGTATTTT. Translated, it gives CASRKGQPVVDTQYF.

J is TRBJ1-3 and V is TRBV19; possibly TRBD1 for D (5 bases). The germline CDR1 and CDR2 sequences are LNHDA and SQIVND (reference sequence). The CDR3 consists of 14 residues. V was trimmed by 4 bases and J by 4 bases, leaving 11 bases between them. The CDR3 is CASSTGTHGNTIYF. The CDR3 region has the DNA TGTGCCAGTAGTACCGGGACCCACGGAAACACCATATATTTT.

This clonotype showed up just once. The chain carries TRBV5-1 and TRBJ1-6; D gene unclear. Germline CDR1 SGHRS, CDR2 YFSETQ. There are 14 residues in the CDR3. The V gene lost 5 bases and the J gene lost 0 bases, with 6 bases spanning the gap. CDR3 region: CASRANSYNSPLHF. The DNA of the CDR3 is TGCGCCAGCAGAGCCAACTCCTATAATTCACCCCTCCACTTT. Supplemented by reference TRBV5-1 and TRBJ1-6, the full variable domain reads KAGVTQTPRYLIKTRGQQVTLSCSPISGHRSVSWYQQTPGQGLQFLFEYFSETQRNKGNFPGRFSGRQFSNSRSEMNVSTLELGDSALYLCASRANSYNSPLHFGNGTRLTVT.

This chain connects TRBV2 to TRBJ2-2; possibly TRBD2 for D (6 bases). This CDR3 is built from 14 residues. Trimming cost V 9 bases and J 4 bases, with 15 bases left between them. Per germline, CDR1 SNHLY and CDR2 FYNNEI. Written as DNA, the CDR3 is TGTGCCAGATCTGAGGAGGGTGGCACCGGGGAGCTGTTTTTT. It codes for CARSEEGGTGELFF.

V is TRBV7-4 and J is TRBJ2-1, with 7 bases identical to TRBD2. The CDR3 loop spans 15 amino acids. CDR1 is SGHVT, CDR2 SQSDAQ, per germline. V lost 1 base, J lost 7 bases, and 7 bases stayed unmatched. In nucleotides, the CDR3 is TGTGCCAGCAGCTTAGTTACCAGCGGGAAAAATGAGCAGTTCTTC. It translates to CASSLVTSGKNEQFF. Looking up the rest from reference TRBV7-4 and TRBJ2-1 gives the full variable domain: GAGVSQSPRYKVAKRGRDVALRCDSISGHVTLYWYRQTLGQGSEVLTYSQSDAQRDKSGRPSGRFSAERPERSVSTLKIQRTEQGDSAVYLCASSLVTSGKNEQFFGPGTRLTVL.